The 5 T cell receptor beta chains reported below all come from one sample, sequenced in a study of blood T cells in healthy people across ages. For the second PCR, which ran for about 7 to 11 cycles, a sample-barcoded 5' primer and a J-beta primer mix were used. TCRdb passed the 5' RACE reads through MiXCR, listing each CDR3 protein once. The sample carries about 500,000 distinct CDR3 sequences, around 24% recorded once. This sample was shared with a second study, whose subject was T cells of mothers and their children.

The specimen sequenced was blood. The receptors come from a boy between 10 and 17 years old in good health.

This clonotype has only a few counts. The V call is TRBV7-2, the J call TRBJ2-5, with 7 positions matching TRBD1. The assigned J gene may be wrong: the sequence end matches TRBJ2-7 better. The CDR3 runs to 18 residues. Germline V gene data show CDR1 as SGHTA and CDR2 as FQGNSA. The CDR3 is CASSPCPEKTGLCYEQYF. CDR3 DNA sequence: TGTGCCAGCAGTCCATGCCCCGAAAAGACAGGGTTATGCTACGAGCAGTACTTC.

This clonotype was seen more than once but under ten times. V gene TRBV20-1 combines with J gene TRBJ1-4; D is perhaps TRBD1 (5 bases). Germline values: CDR1 DFQATT, CDR2 SNEGSKA (reference sequence). The CDR3 length is 15 residues. Between the trimmed V and J ends, which lost 0 bases and 6 bases, there was a span of 14 bases. The CDR3, as DNA: TGCAGTGCTAGAGATCTCCAGGGCGGGGATGAAAAACTGTTTTTT. This sequence encodes CSARDLQGGDEKLFF.

The chain uses TRBV7-8 and TRBJ1-1; a possible D gene is TRBD1 (6 bases). Germline CDR1 is SGHVS and CDR2 is FQNEAQ. V was trimmed by 6 bases and J by 4 bases, leaving 15 bases between them. This CDR3 spans 14 amino acids. The DNA of the CDR3 is TGTGCCAGCAGGACAGGCATTGGCGTCACTGAAGCTTTCTTT. Translating gives CASRTGIGVTEAFF. The entire variable domain, with the rest obtained from reference TRBV7-8 and TRBJ1-1, is as follows: GAGVSQSPRYKVAKRGQDVALRCDPISGHVSLFWYQQALGQGPEFLTYFQNEAQLDKSGLPSDRFFAERPEGSVSTLKIQRTQQEDSAVYLCASRTGIGVTEAFFGQGTRLTVV.

This clonotype was found a few times. As DNA, the CDR3 is TGTGCCAGCAGCCCCGGGACAGAGTACGAGCAGTACTTC. This translates into CASSPGTEYEQYF. V gene TRBV6-6 combines with J gene TRBJ2-7; 7 nucleotides align to TRBD1. This CDR3 is 13 amino acids long. With V trimmed by 6 bases and J by 4 bases, 6 bases remained unmatched. In germline, CDR1 is MNHNY, CDR2 SVGAGI (reference sequence).

This clonotype was seen only a few times. The chain links TRBV28 to TRBJ2-2, with TRBD1 as a possible D gene (6 bases). The CDR3 is 16 residues long. Trimming shortened V by 5 bases and J by 1 base, and 14 bases separated the two germline ends. Germline-derived CDR1 and CDR2 are MDHEN and SYDVKM. The CDR3 DNA follows: TGTGCCAGCAGTCCATCGGGCAGGGGGAACACCGGGGAGCTGTTTTTT. Translating gives CASSPSGRGNTGELFF.